A selection of T cell receptor beta chains follows, all from one sample in a study of cytomegalovirus exposure and HLA in healthy donors. Generated by immunoSEQ multiplex PCR, the TCRdb table keeps only in-frame clones and is missing some. The profile shows approximately 150,000 clones, roughly 70% of them singletons. Sequencing was performed on PBMCs. Receptors originate from a young man in good health and CMV-seropositive. CDR3s include the opening cysteine and the closing phenylalanine or tryptophan. Fields, in order: J gene, clone size, D gene, V gene, CDR3 DNA, CDR3 protein. A D gene is named only where the DNA matches it firmly. Size tells how often a clone was seen (once, few, many) or the class of an expanded clone, and some rows leave it out.

J: TRBJ1-1
size: -
D: -
V: TRBV5-1
DNA: TGCGCCAGCAGCTTGGGTTGGGGCCCAGTCACTGAAGCTTTCTTT
CDR3: CASSLGWGPVTEAFF

J: TRBJ2-1
size: -
D: TRBD2
V: TRBV5-4
DNA: TGTGCCAGCAGCCGCGTCGGGACTAGCGGAACCTACAATGAGCAGTTCTTC
CDR3: CASSRVGTSGTYNEQFF

J: TRBJ1-3
size: once
D: TRBD1
V: TRBV28
DNA: TGTGCCAGCAGCCCGACAGGGGCTGGAAACACCATATATTTT
CDR3: CASSPTGAGNTIYF

J: TRBJ1-2
size: -
D: TRBD1
V: TRBV30
DNA: TGTGCCTGTTCCCGGGACAGGCCAAATGGCTACACCTTC
CDR3: CACSRDRPNGYTF

J: TRBJ1-3
size: few
D: -
V: TRBV2
DNA: TGTGCCAGCAGTGACCAGGGACATACTACCTCTGGAAACACCATATATTTT
CDR3: CASSDQGHTTSGNTIYF

J: TRBJ2-7
size: few
D: TRBD2
V: TRBV7-7
DNA: TGTGCCAGCAGCCGGAGCGGGAGGACCTCCTACGAGCAGTACTTC
CDR3: CASSRSGRTSYEQYF

J: TRBJ2-5
size: -
D: TRBD1
V: TRBV7-8
DNA: TGTGCCAGCACTATTATGCCCCGGGACAGGGGACAAGAGACCCAGTACTTC
CDR3: CASTIMPRDRGQETQYF

J: TRBJ2-1
size: -
D: TRBD2
V: TRBV5-1
DNA: TGCGCCAGCAGTTTAGAGCGGGAGAGGATATACAATGAGCAGTTCTTC
CDR3: CASSLERERIYNEQFF

J: TRBJ2-1
size: -
D: -
V: TRBV27
DNA: TGTGCCAGCAGTCCCACCACTCTAGCGAGCTCCTACAATGAGCAGTTCTTC
CDR3: CASSPTTLASSYNEQFF

J: TRBJ2-5
size: -
D: -
V: TRBV15
DNA: TGTGCCACCAGCAGAGATCTTAGCGGACAAGAGACCCAGTACTTC
CDR3: CATSRDLSGQETQYF

J: TRBJ2-7
size: -
D: TRBD1
V: TRBV7-8
DNA: TGTGCCAGCAGCTTCGGGACAGCTACTTCTTGGTACTTC
CDR3: CASSFGTATSWYF